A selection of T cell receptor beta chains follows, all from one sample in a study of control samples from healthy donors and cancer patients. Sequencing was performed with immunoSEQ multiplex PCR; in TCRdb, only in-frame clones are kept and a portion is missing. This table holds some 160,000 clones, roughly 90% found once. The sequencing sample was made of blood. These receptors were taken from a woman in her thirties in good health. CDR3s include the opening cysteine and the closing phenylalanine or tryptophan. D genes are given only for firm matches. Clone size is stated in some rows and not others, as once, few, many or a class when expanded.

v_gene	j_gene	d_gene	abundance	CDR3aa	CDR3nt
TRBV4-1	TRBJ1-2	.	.	CASSQDRGGNYGYTF	TGCGCCAGCAGCCAAGATAGGGGTGGTAACTATGGCTACACCTTC
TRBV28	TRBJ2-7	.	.	CASSFSYRRGYSYEQYF	TGTGCCAGCAGTTTCTCCTATAGGCGGGGTTACTCCTACGAGCAGTACTTC
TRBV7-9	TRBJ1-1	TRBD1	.	CASSPMTTGVTEAFF	TGTGCCAGCAGCCCAATGACTACAGGGGTCACTGAAGCTTTCTTT
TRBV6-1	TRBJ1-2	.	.	CASSEVGENGYTF	TGTGCCAGCAGTGAAGTAGGTGAAAATGGCTACACCTTC
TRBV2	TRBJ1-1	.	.	CASSERAPRIPQVNTEAFF	TGTGCCAGCAGTGAAAGGGCCCCTCGGATCCCCCAGGTGAACACTGAAGCTTTCTTT
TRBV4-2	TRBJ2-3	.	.	CASSQGEGGDTQYF	TGTGCCAGCAGCCAAGGCGAAGGGGGAGATACGCAGTATTTT
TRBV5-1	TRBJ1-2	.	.	CASTQTQGLGYGYTF	TGCGCCAGCACCCAGACCCAGGGCCTTGGCTATGGCTACACCTTC
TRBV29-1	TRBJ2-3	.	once	CSVEVVLRAPFTDTQYF	TGCAGCGTTGAGGTGGTCCTGCGGGCCCCCTTCACAGATACGCAGTATTTT
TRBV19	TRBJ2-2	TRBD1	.	CASSIPDRGRSGELFF	TGTGCCAGTAGTATTCCGGACAGGGGGCGTTCCGGGGAGCTGTTTTTT
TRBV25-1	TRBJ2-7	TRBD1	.	CASSEYGQGASYEQYF	TGTGCCAGCAGTGAATATGGCCAGGGGGCCTCCTACGAGCAGTACTTC
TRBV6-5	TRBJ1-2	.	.	CASSTRENYGYTF	TGTGCCAGCAGCACCAGGGAGAACTATGGCTACACCTTC
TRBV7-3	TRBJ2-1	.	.	CASSPGPEDNEQFF	TGTGCCAGCAGCCCTGGACCGGAAGACAATGAGCAGTTCTTC
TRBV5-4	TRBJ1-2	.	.	CASSPRDGGGYTF	TGTGCCAGCAGCCCCAGGGACGGCGGTGGCTACACCTTC
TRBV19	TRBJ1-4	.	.	CASTGANTNEKLFF	TGTGCCAGTACCGGGGCCAATACCAATGAAAAACTGTTTTTT
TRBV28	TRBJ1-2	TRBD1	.	CAIQDRGLYYGYTF	TGTGCCATCCAGGACAGGGGGCTATACTATGGCTACACCTTC
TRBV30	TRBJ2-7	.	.	CAWSVVNSRSYEQYF	TGTGCCTGGAGTGTCGTCAACAGTCGCTCCTACGAGCAGTACTTC
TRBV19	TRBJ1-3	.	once	CASSKGRTSGNTIYF	TGTGCCAGTAGTAAGGGTAGGACCTCTGGAAACACCATATATTTT
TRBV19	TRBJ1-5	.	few	CASSTQGNNQPQHF	TGTGCCAGTAGTACCCAGGGAAACAATCAGCCCCAGCATTTT
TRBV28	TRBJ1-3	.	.	CASSPGNTIYF	TGTGCCAGCAGCCCGGGAAACACCATATATTTT
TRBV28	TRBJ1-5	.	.	CASSLRPGKASNQPQHF	TGTGCCAGCAGTTTACGCCCTGGCAAGGCCAGCAATCAGCCCCAGCATTTT
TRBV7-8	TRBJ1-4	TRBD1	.	CASSPQLAGGEKLFF	TGTGCCAGCAGCCCCCAATTGGCAGGGGGTGAAAAACTGTTTTTT
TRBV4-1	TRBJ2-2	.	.	CASSYLDTNTGELFF	TGCGCCAGCAGCTATCTGGACACAAACACCGGGGAGCTGTTTTTT
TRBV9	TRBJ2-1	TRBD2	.	CASGLAGVDEQFF	TGTGCCAGTGGCCTAGCGGGAGTCGATGAGCAGTTCTTC
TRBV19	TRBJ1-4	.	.	CASSKPTTTNEKLFF	TGTGCCAGTAGTAAACCGACGACAACTAATGAAAAACTGTTTTTT
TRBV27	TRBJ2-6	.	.	CASSLSQGYVSGANVLTF	TGTGCCAGCAGTTTATCGCAGGGGTACGTCTCTGGGGCCAACGTCCTGACTTTC
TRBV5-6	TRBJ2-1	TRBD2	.	CASHLTSGRWNEQFF	TGTGCCAGCCATTTGACTAGCGGGAGGTGGAATGAGCAGTTCTTC
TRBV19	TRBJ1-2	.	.	CASSIGVIRYGYTF	TGTGCCAGTAGTATAGGAGTCATCCGCTATGGCTACACCTTC
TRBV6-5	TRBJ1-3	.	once	CASSYSGDSGNTIYF	TGTGCCAGCAGTTACTCGGGTGATTCTGGAAACACCATATATTTT
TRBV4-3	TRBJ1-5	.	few	CASSQVFRGNQPQHF	TGCGCCAGCAGCCAAGTTTTTAGGGGTAATCAGCCCCAGCATTTT
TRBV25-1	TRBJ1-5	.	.	CASSDSRQGGNQPQHF	TGTGCCAGCAGTGACTCGAGGCAGGGAGGCAATCAGCCCCAGCATTTT
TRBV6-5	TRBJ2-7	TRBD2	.	CASASRDYSYEQYF	TGTGCCAGCGCAAGCCGGGACTACTCCTACGAGCAGTACTTC